This TCR beta chain was obtained from a study of T cells of healthy individuals. TCRdb analysed the 5' RACE reads with MiXCR anew, one entry per CDR3 protein. The data contain nearly 100,000 distinct CDR3 sequences, about 16% of them seen just once; the ten biggest clones take up 6.2%. Germline values: CDR1 MDHEN, CDR2 SYDVKM. The J segment lost 0 bases and the V segment lost 4 bases, leaving 3 bases of the junction unmatched. This CDR3 has 18 residues. The chain employs TRBV28 and TRBJ2-1; 16 bases are shared with TRBD2. This receptor was obtained from a human donor in good health. CDR3 coding DNA: TGTGCCAGCAGTTCCGGGACTAGCGGGAGGGTCTCCTACAATGAGCAGTTCTTC. Translation: CASSSGTSGRVSYNEQFF.